This T cell receptor (beta chain) appears in the sequencing data of a study of T cell responses to AZD1222 COVID-19 vaccine. About the study: Analyses pooled second doses at about 4 or about 12 weeks.

As regards this clone: Its antigen is not known.

Generated by immunoSEQ multiplex PCR, the TCRdb table keeps only in-frame clones and is missing some. This sample has just over 60,000 clones, with over 70% found just once. Study outcomes and limitations: Clonal diversity was possibly underestimated, and white British individuals and females predominated among donors. Repertoire sampling occurred only after the peak T cell response.

Germline loops: CDR1 LGHDT, CDR2 YNNKEL (reference sequence). This CDR3 region has 14 residues. Trimming removed 4 bases from V and 3 bases from J, with 13 bases in between. This clonotype originated in an adult in good health. The V gene is TRBV3-1 (or the pseudogene TRBV3-2), the J gene TRBJ2-7; no firm D call. Specimen: peripheral blood, collected on day 0 of AZD1222 vaccination. The DNA of the CDR3 is TGTGCCAGCAGCCGCGGAGACCTGGACTACGAGCAGTACTTC. It encodes CASSRGDLDYEQYF.